The entry below gives a single T cell receptor (beta chain) sequence along with its context. The data originate from a study of OX40 agonist ivuxolimab in advanced cancers. The germline V and J ends were trimmed by 7 bases and 1 base, with 14 bases remaining between them. The CDR3 sequence is 15 residues long. Germline CDR1 reads MNHNS; CDR2 reads SASEGT. Sequencing was performed with immunoSEQ multiplex PCR; in TCRdb, only in-frame clones are kept and a portion is missing. The data show tens of thousands of clones, roughly 92% seen once. The TCR originated in an adult with an advanced solid tumor such as melanoma, head and neck, liver or kidney cancer. J is TRBJ1-5 and V is TRBV6-1; weak D call: TRBD1 (6 bases). The specimen was CD4+ or CD8+ T cells sorted from blood, collected in a trial of the OX40 agonist ivuxolimab. Here the CDR3 DNA reads TGTGCCAGCACCCAAAGGACAGAGAGCAATCAGCCCCAGCATTTT. Translation gives CASTQRTESNQPQHF.